These 27 T cell receptor beta chains were sequenced from one sample in a study of T cell responses to AZD1222 COVID-19 vaccine (dated by TCRdb to the early 2020s). Explained via the paper, the time point label denotes: about 28 days (+/-7) after the second vaccine dose. Libraries were built with the immunoSEQ multiplex PCR assay. TCRdb provides this immuneACCESS table in a form limited to in-frame rearrangements. Some clones are lacking; in checked studies, under half of them reflect an unresolved V gene, and why the rest are absent is not known. The sample records tens of thousands of clones, roughly 88% of which are singletons. Around 10% of the sample comes from the top ten. Here the sequenced sample was peripheral blood, taken 28 days after the second AZD1222 dose. The source is an adult who received the AZD1222 COVID-19 vaccine.

This sequence joins TRBV7-8 and TRBJ2-7, with D possibly being TRBD2 (7 bases). V was shortened by 5 bases and J by 2 bases, with 16 bases between the two germline ends. Per germline, CDR1 SGHVS and CDR2 FQNEAQ. This CDR3 is built from 15 residues. The CDR3 sequence is CASSEAEGGAYEQYF. CDR3 bases: TGTGCCAGCAGCGAAGCCGAAGGGGGGGCCTACGAGCAGTACTTC.

The rearrangement uses TRBV4-1 and TRBJ2-1; 8 bases are shared with TRBD2. CDR1 and CDR2 (germline): MGHRA, YSYEKL. Unmatched junction bases numbered 9, after V lost 2 bases and J lost 3 bases. This CDR3 contains 17 residues. The CDR3 DNA follows: TGCGCCAGCAGCCAACCGACGCGGGGGGCGGTCTACAATGAGCAGTTCTTC. Protein sequence: CASSQPTRGAVYNEQFF.

The V gene is TRBV27, the J gene TRBJ2-5; 10 bases fit TRBD1. The CDR3 loop spans 16 amino acids. Germline CDR1 is MNHEY and CDR2 is SMNVEV (reference sequence). V was clipped by 2 bases and J by 5 bases; unmatched bases: 8. The DNA for the CDR3 is TGTGCCAGCAGTTTAGGGAGACAGGGGGCAGGGGAGACCCAGTACTTC. Translated, it gives CASSLGRQGAGETQYF.

The chain recombines TRBV4-1 with TRBJ2-1; 16 bases fit TRBD2. The CDR3 spans 18 residues. CDR1 is MGHRA and CDR2 is YSYEKL in the germline V gene. With V trimmed by 2 bases and J by 12 bases, 13 bases remained unmatched. For the CDR3, the DNA is TGCGCCAGCAGCCAACTAGACTTGGGACTAGCGGGAGGGCCAGGGCAGTTCTTC. It is translated as CASSQLDLGLAGGPGQFF.

This chain joins TRBV2 and TRBJ1-2; 9 nucleotides agree with TRBD1. This CDR3 contains 12 residues. J gave up 7 bases and V 10 bases, and 7 bases lay outside the gene matches. Per germline, CDR1 SNHLY and CDR2 FYNNEI. CDR3 sequence (DNA): TGTGCCACGGGAACAGGGGGCGCTGGCTACACCTTC. Its protein product is CATGTGGAGYTF.

The J gene is TRBJ2-7, the V gene TRBV19; possibly TRBD2 for D (6 bases). The CDR3 sequence is 14 residues long. The ends were cut back, 5 bases at V and 2 bases at J, with 13 bases in the middle. Germline CDR1 and CDR2: LNHDA and SQIVND (reference sequence). DNA of the CDR3: TGTGCCAGTAGTCCTGCCCGGGAGCCCTACGAGCAGTACTTC. Amino acid sequence: CASSPAREPYEQYF. The full variable domain, in which reference TRBV19 and TRBJ2-7 provide the parts outside the CDR3, is DGGITQSPKYLFRKEGQNVTLSCEQNLNHDAMYWYRQDPGQGLRLIYYSQIVNDFQKGDIAEGYSVSREKKESFPLTVTSAQKNPTAFYLCASSPAREPYEQYFGPGTRLTVT.

V is TRBV6-1 and J is TRBJ2-1; 8 positions agree with TRBD2. Germline trimming cut 3 bases from V and 14 bases from J; bases unmatched to any gene: 6. Germline assignment: CDR1 MNHNS and CDR2 SASEGT. The CDR3 has 12 residues. CDR3 sequence (DNA): TGTGCCAGCAGTGAGGTGGGACTAGTCAAGTTCTTC. Translated: CASSEVGLVKFF.

V usage is TRBV6-5 and J usage is TRBJ1-1; 11 positions agree with TRBD1. The trim removed 4 bases at V and 1 base at J, leaving 2 bases unmatched. This CDR3 region has 15 residues. The V gene's germline CDR1 is MNHEY and CDR2 SVGAGI. The CDR3: CASSWTGGANTEAFF. The CDR3 DNA follows: TGTGCCAGCAGTTGGACAGGGGGCGCGAACACTGAAGCTTTCTTT.

The V and J genes are TRBV27 and TRBJ2-5; D unresolved. This CDR3 has 13 amino acids. V lost 6 bases and J 4 bases, leaving 12 bases between the germline ends. The germline V gene has CDR1 MNHEY and CDR2 SMNVEV (reference sequence). Here the CDR3 reads CASRGTGRETQYF. The CDR3 nucleotides read TGTGCCAGCAGAGGTACGGGCAGAGAGACCCAGTACTTC.

The chain couples TRBV28 to TRBJ2-7; D is possibly TRBD1 (6 bases). V was clipped by 1 base and J by 3 bases, with 16 bases between them. Germline lookup yields CDR1 MDHEN and CDR2 SYDVKM. The CDR3 extends over 16 amino acids. CDR3 in DNA: TGTGCCAGCAGTTTATCCAGGGGTGGGCTCCTCTACGAGCAGTACTTC. This sequence encodes CASSLSRGGLLYEQYF.

The rearrangement joins TRBV3-1 (or the pseudogene TRBV3-2) to TRBJ1-1, with D possibly matching TRBD1 (5 bases). Deletions cut 4 bases from V and 4 bases from J, with 13 bases between. The germline V gene has CDR1 LGHDT and CDR2 YNNKEL (reference sequence). This CDR3 region has 14 residues. The CDR3 region has the DNA TGTGCCAGCAGCCTCCGGGATGGGGGCACTGAAGCTTTCTTT. Translation gives CASSLRDGGTEAFF.

The V call is TRBV7-3, the J call TRBJ2-5; a possible D gene is TRBD2 (6 bases). The CDR3 contains 18 residues. Germline CDR1 SGHTA, CDR2 FQGTGA. Trimming took 4 bases from V and 2 from J, leaving 23 bases between them. The CDR3 sequence is CASSSEFSGRSRQETQYF. CDR3 DNA: TGTGCCAGCAGCTCGGAGTTTAGCGGTAGATCTCGTCAAGAGACCCAGTACTTC.

CDR3 nucleotides: TGCGCCAGCAGCTCCATTGGGACAGGGGCTAATGAAAAACTGTTTTTT. Translating it yields CASSSIGTGANEKLFF. The V gene is TRBV5-1, the J gene TRBJ1-4; 10 bases align to TRBD1. The V gene's germline CDR1 is SGHRS and CDR2 YFSETQ. The CDR3 extends over 16 amino acids. J was trimmed by 3 bases and V by 3 bases; bases with no gene match: 5.

The chain is built from TRBV6-5 and TRBJ2-1, with D perhaps TRBD1 (6 bases). With 9 bases removed from V and 0 bases from J, the gap between germline ends came to 12 bases. In germline, CDR1 is MNHEY, CDR2 SVGAGI. This CDR3 contains 14 residues. The CDR3, as DNA: TGTGCCAGTTGGGGGCAGAGCTCCTACAATGAGCAGTTCTTC. It encodes CASWGQSSYNEQFF.

The chain has TRBV6-5 and TRBJ2-1; TRBD1 aligns across 7 bases. Trimming removed 7 bases from V and 1 base from J; junction bases left unmatched: 4. The CDR3 consists of 14 residues. Looked up from germline, CDR1 is MNHEY and CDR2 is SVGAGI. This chain's CDR3 is CASKRQGSYNEQFF. CDR3 DNA: TGTGCCAGCAAAAGACAGGGATCCTACAATGAGCAGTTCTTC.

The chain carries TRBV30 and TRBJ2-7; possible D gene TRBD1, 6 bases. V was cut by 4 bases and J by 3 bases, with 16 bases left in between. The CDR3 consists of 14 residues. Germline CDR1 and CDR2: GTSNPN and SVGIG (reference sequence). CDR3 coding DNA: TGTGCCTGGACTCCCCCAGGGGCCGGCTACGAGCAGTACTTC. Residues: CAWTPPGAGYEQYF.

The CDR3 bases are TGTGCCAGCAGCCAAGATGTTAATCCCTCCTACGAGCAGTACTTC. The encoded protein is CASSQDVNPSYEQYF. The rearrangement links TRBV3-1 (or the pseudogene TRBV3-2) to TRBJ2-7; D gene unclear. Trimming removed 0 bases from V and 0 bases from J, with 9 bases in between. Germline V gene sequence: CDR1 LGHDT, CDR2 YNNKEL (reference sequence). The CDR3 length is 15 residues.

The chain uses TRBV5-1 and TRBJ2-1; D is unclear. Germline V gene lookup returns CDR1 SGHRS and CDR2 YFSETQ. Trimming took 2 bases from V and 0 from J, leaving 9 bases between them. The CDR3 has 15 amino acids. CDR3 DNA: TGCGCCAGCAGCTTAGGTGACCCCTCCTACAATGAGCAGTTCTTC. This encodes CASSLGDPSYNEQFF.

V usage is TRBV2 and J usage is TRBJ2-7; 11 positions match TRBD1. The CDR3 loop spans 14 amino acids. Germline assignment: CDR1 SNHLY and CDR2 FYNNEI. Trimming removed 3 bases from V and 7 bases from J; junction bases left unmatched: 5. The CDR3 nucleotides read TGTGCCAGCAGTGATGGGACAGGGGGGTGGGAGCAGTACTTC. It codes for CASSDGTGGWEQYF.

The V gene is TRBV5-4, the J gene TRBJ1-1, with D unclear. The CDR3 is made up of 15 amino acids. The V and J ends lost 0 bases and 0 bases respectively, with 9 bases between them. Germline CDR1 and CDR2: SGHNT and YYREEE (reference sequence). The chain's CDR3 is CASSLAGPLNTEAFF. CDR3 nucleotide sequence: TGTGCCAGCAGCTTGGCAGGCCCATTGAACACTGAAGCTTTCTTT.

V and J are TRBV12-3 or TRBV12-4 and TRBJ1-1; 7 bases are a match to TRBD1. This CDR3 is 13 amino acids long. With V trimmed by 8 bases and J by 1 base, 4 bases remained unmatched. The CDR3 protein is CASQRQGNTEAFF. CDR3 nucleotide sequence: TGTGCCAGCCAGAGACAGGGGAACACTGAAGCTTTCTTT.

This chain connects TRBV28 to TRBJ1-5, with TRBD1 identical over 10 bases. The germline V gene has CDR1 MDHEN and CDR2 SYDVKM. The CDR3 runs to 19 residues. The ends lost 7 bases at V and 2 bases at J; junction bases unmatched: 17. DNA for the CDR3: TGTGCCAGCATTCCAGGGACAGGGGATTTCATGTGGGGCAATCAGCCCCAGCATTTT. It codes for CASIPGTGDFMWGNQPQHF.

The rearrangement joins TRBV7-9 to TRBJ2-3, with 10 positions matching TRBD1. Per the germline V gene, CDR1 is SEHNR and CDR2 is FQNEAQ (reference sequence). The trim removed 8 bases at V and 2 bases at J, leaving 4 bases unmatched. The CDR3 has 14 residues. CDR3 nucleotide sequence: TGTGCCAGCGACAGGGGGCTACCCACAGATACGCAGTATTTT. It specifies CASDRGLPTDTQYF.

The chain carries TRBV29-1 and TRBJ1-2; a possible D gene is TRBD1 (5 bases). V gave up 6 bases and J gave up 7 bases, with 15 bases separating them. This CDR3 comprises 12 residues. Germline CDR1 and CDR2: SQVTM and ANQGSEA. CDR3 nucleotide sequence: TGCAGCGTCGCTCCCGACCAGGGTGGCTACACCTTC. As protein: CSVAPDQGGYTF.

This clone has just one count. The chain employs TRBV5-1 and TRBJ1-1; a weak D match, TRBD1 (5 bases). V was cut by 4 bases and J by 5 bases, with 15 bases left in between. Germline lookup yields CDR1 SGHRS and CDR2 YFSETQ. The CDR3 consists of 14 residues. This CDR3 reads CASSQEGRGTEAFF. For the CDR3, the DNA is TGCGCCAGCAGCCAGGAGGGGCGCGGGACTGAAGCTTTCTTT.

This clone showed up just once. This sequence joins TRBV2 and TRBJ2-2, with 11 bases aligning to TRBD1. V lost 8 bases to trimming and J lost 7 bases; unmatched junction nucleotides: 9. Per germline, CDR1 SNHLY and CDR2 FYNNEI. The CDR3 has 15 amino acids. In DNA, the CDR3 is TGTGCCAGCCTCGGACAGGGGGCCCCCAGCGGGGAGCTGTTTTTT. Encoded protein: CASLGQGAPSGELFF. Full variable domain (missing parts from reference TRBV2 and TRBJ2-2): EPEVTQTPSHQVTQMGQEVILRCVPISNHLYFYWYRQILGQKVEFLVSFYNNEISEKSEIFDDQFSVERPDGSNFTLKIRSTKLEDSAMYFCASLGQGAPSGELFFGEGSRLTVL.

J is TRBJ2-1 and V is TRBV7-3; unclear D gene. The CDR3 contains 15 residues. V was cut by 4 bases and J by 4 bases, with 14 bases left in between. Germline-derived CDR1 and CDR2 are SGHTA and FQGTGA. DNA for the CDR3: TGTGCCAGCAGCTCAAATACCGTAGGTTACAATGAGCAGTTCTTC. This gives the protein CASSSNTVGYNEQFF.